This is a list of T cell receptor beta chains from one sample in a study of blood T cell repertoires in COVID-19. TCRdb's table, derived via immunoSEQ multiplex PCR, lists solely in-frame clones and lacks some. The repertoire consists of tens of thousands of clones, with about 78% occurring once and the leading ten covering roughly 13%. The sample comprised peripheral blood. Source of these receptors: a man older than 75 with acute or convalescent COVID-19. Each CDR3 is given with its conserved first and last residue. Fields, in order: J gene, V gene, clone size, CDR3 length, D gene, CDR3 protein, CDR3 DNA. The D gene is left open where the match is weak. Some rows mark clone size as missing; the rest say once, few, many or name a class of expanded clone.

>TRBJ2-7|TRBV6-5|.|14|TRBD1
CATTWGQYAVEQYF
TGTGCCACTACATGGGGACAGTATGCGGTCGAGCAGTACTTC
>TRBJ2-5|TRBV5-5|.|15|TRBD1
CASSGGTGLQETQYF
TGTGCCAGCAGCGGGGGGACAGGGCTCCAAGAGACCCAGTACTTC
>TRBJ2-7|TRBV19|.|14|TRBD1
CASSLGQGSYEQYF
TGTGCCAGTAGTTTGGGACAGGGCTCCTACGAGCAGTACTTC
>TRBJ1-6|TRBV19|.|14|.
CASSMKQGESPLHF
TGTGCCAGTAGTATGAAGCAGGGTGAGTCACCCCTCCACTTT
>TRBJ1-3|TRBV30|.|13|.
CAWNRGSGNTIYF
TGTGCCTGGAATCGGGGGTCTGGAAACACCATATATTTT
>TRBJ2-6|TRBV7-8|few|14|.
CASSGGSGANVLTF
TGTGCCAGCAGCGGGGGGTCCGGGGCCAACGTCCTGACTTTC
>TRBJ1-1|TRBV5-1|once|14|TRBD1
CASSLVGGFGEAFF
TGCGCCAGCAGCTTGGTAGGGGGCTTTGGTGAAGCTTTCTTT
>TRBJ2-7|TRBV5-4|.|12|.
CASSFPTGEQYF
TGTGCCAGCAGCTTCCCGACAGGCGAGCAGTACTTC
>TRBJ1-1|TRBV9|.|13|.
CASSVDGNTEAFF
TGTGCCAGCAGCGTAGACGGGAACACTGAAGCTTTCTTT
>TRBJ1-5|TRBV19|.|14|.
CASSIGGSDQPQHF
TGTGCCAGTAGTATTGGAGGGAGCGATCAGCCCCAGCATTTT
>TRBJ2-2|TRBV6-6|.|16|TRBD2
CASSYISGGVTGELFF
TGTGCCAGCAGTTATATTAGCGGGGGGGTTACCGGGGAGCTGTTTTTT
>TRBJ2-1|TRBV5-1|.|15|TRBD2
CASSWTAGGYNEQFF
TGCGCCAGCAGCTGGACAGCGGGAGGTTACAATGAGCAGTTCTTC
>TRBJ1-5|TRBV5-1|.|15|TRBD1
CASSLEGGQSQPQHF
TGCGCCAGCAGCTTGGAAGGGGGCCAGAGTCAGCCCCAGCATTTT
>TRBJ1-1|TRBV5-1|.|13|.
CASSLESIGQAFF
TGCGCCAGCAGCTTAGAATCTATCGGACAGGCTTTCTTT
>TRBJ2-3|TRBV30|once|15|.
CAWSVPAPSTDTQYF
TGTGCCTGGAGTGTACCAGCGCCTAGCACAGATACGCAGTATTTT
>TRBJ1-5|TRBV6-5|.|14|TRBD1
CASSLNRGEQPQHF
TGTGCCAGCAGCCTAAACAGGGGTGAGCAGCCCCAGCATTTT
>TRBJ2-3|TRBV4-1|.|17|.
CASSQDELSGATDTQYF
TGCGCCAGCAGCCAAGATGAGTTGAGCGGAGCAACAGATACGCAGTATTTT
>TRBJ2-7|TRBV2|.|15|TRBD1
CASSERGQGFYEQYF
TGTGCCAGCAGTGAAAGAGGACAGGGTTTTTACGAGCAGTACTTC
>TRBJ2-3|TRBV6-5|.|15|TRBD2
CASSYSAGGTDTQYF
TGTGCCAGCAGTTACTCAGCGGGGGGCACAGATACGCAGTATTTT
>TRBJ2-5|TRBV6-2/TRBV6-3|.|17|TRBD2
CASSPGTSGGPRETQYF
TGTGCCAGCAGCCCCGGGACTAGCGGGGGGCCGAGGGAGACCCAGTACTTC
>TRBJ2-2|TRBV7-3|once|16|TRBD2
CASSSLIAGATGELFF
TGTGCCAGCAGCTCTTTAATAGCGGGAGCCACCGGGGAGCTGTTTTTT
>TRBJ2-2|TRBV7-2|.|15|TRBD1
CASSSGQGRTGELFF
TGTGCCAGCAGCTCCGGACAGGGTCGGACCGGGGAGCTGTTTTTT
>TRBJ2-4|TRBV7-9|.|13|.
CASSPSNGDIQYF
TGTGCCAGCAGCCCCTCAAATGGAGACATTCAGTACTTC
>TRBJ2-5|TRBV3-1/TRBV3-2|.|14|TRBD2
CATTTGGWEETQYF
TGTGCCACCACTACGGGGGGGTGGGAAGAGACCCAGTACTTC
>TRBJ2-3|TRBV5-1|.|14|TRBD1
CASSVGQLTDTQYF
TGCGCCAGCAGCGTGGGACAGCTCACAGATACGCAGTATTTT
>TRBJ2-7|TRBV5-1|.|14|TRBD1
CASSHGQGRYEQYF
TGCGCCAGCAGCCATGGACAGGGAAGGTACGAGCAGTACTTC
>TRBJ2-7|TRBV2|.|15|TRBD1
CASSVLDRGHYEQYF
TGTGCCAGCAGTGTCCTTGACAGGGGTCACTACGAGCAGTACTTC
>TRBJ2-4|TRBV11-3|.|11|.
CASSSGNIQYF
TGTGCCAGCAGCTCGGGGAACATTCAGTACTTC
>TRBJ1-5|TRBV7-8|.|14|TRBD1
CASSTTGSNQPQHF
TGTGCCAGCAGCACGACAGGGAGCAATCAGCCCCAGCATTTT
>TRBJ1-5|TRBV30|.|16|.
CAWSDVGNRGNQPQHF
TGTGCCTGGAGCGACGTGGGTAACAGGGGCAATCAGCCCCAGCATTTT
>TRBJ2-1|TRBV3-1/TRBV3-2|.|19|TRBD2
CASSRRGLAGGAYTGEQFF
TGTGCCAGCAGCCGCCGGGGACTAGCGGGAGGGGCCTACACGGGTGAGCAGTTCTTC
>TRBJ1-1|TRBV11-2|.|12|.
CASSLRGTEAFF
TGTGCCAGCAGCTTAAGGGGAACTGAAGCTTTCTTT
>TRBJ1-2|TRBV4-2|.|13|TRBD1
CASSQGQGVGYTF
TGTGCCAGCAGCCAAGGTCAGGGGGTCGGCTACACCTTC
>TRBJ1-1|TRBV5-1|.|15|.
CASSLEQTGVTEAFF
TGCGCCAGCAGCTTGGAACAGACCGGTGTCACTGAAGCTTTCTTT
>TRBJ2-2|TRBV7-3|.|12|.
CASSLNTGELFF
TGTGCCAGCAGCCTAAACACCGGGGAGCTGTTTTTT
>TRBJ1-2|TRBV12-3/TRBV12-4|.|12|.
CASRLPPGGYTF
TGTGCCAGCAGGTTACCTCCGGGTGGCTACACCTTC
>TRBJ2-2|TRBV2|.|18|TRBD1
CASSIGTGGRRNTGELFF
TGTGCCAGCAGCATCGGGACAGGGGGCCGAAGGAACACCGGGGAGCTGTTTTTT
>TRBJ1-3|TRBV10-3|.|13|.
CATLSGSGNTIYF
TGTGCCACCTTATCAGGATCTGGAAACACCATATATTTT
>TRBJ2-1|TRBV5-1|.|15|TRBD2
CASSMVAGGPNEQFF
TGCGCCAGCAGCATGGTAGCGGGGGGGCCCAATGAGCAGTTCTTC
>TRBJ1-1|TRBV5-1|few|14|.
CASSLDPWNTEAFF
TGCGCCAGCAGCTTGGATCCGTGGAACACTGAAGCTTTCTTT
>TRBJ1-1|TRBV11-2|.|16|.
CASSFGRGRLDTEAFF
TGTGCCAGCAGCTTCGGGCGGGGACGTCTCGACACTGAAGCTTTCTTT
>TRBJ2-5|TRBV27|.|15|TRBD1
CASSLSTGQEETQYF
TGTGCCAGCAGTTTATCCACTGGACAGGAAGAGACCCAGTACTTC